This TCR beta chain was captured by sequencing in a study of shared clonotypes between healthy human individuals. Findings and caveats of the study: In contrast to clonotypes shared by all four donors, non-shared clonotypes had lower generation probabilities. Naive subsets generally exceeded memory subsets in estimated richness.

The CDR3 loop spans 15 amino acids. Trimming shortened V by 0 bases and J by 10 bases, and 18 bases separated the two germline ends. The germline CDR1 and CDR2 sequences are ENHRY and SYGVKD. Naive CD8 populations comprised CD45RO-negative cells positively selected for CCR7, excluding terminally differentiated effector memory CD45RA+ cells. Replicate PCRs from sorted subsets contained roughly 200 ng DNA, which is some 29,000 T cell genomes. The table came from immunoSEQ multiplex PCR; TCRdb's copy has only in-frame clones and leaves some out. The sample records hundreds of thousands of clones, roughly 94% being singletons. As concerns this clone: The antigen is not known.

The sequence was obtained from a man under 40 in good health. The V and J genes are TRBV10-3 and TRBJ1-2; D gene unclear. The sample taken for sequencing was naive CD8+ T cells sorted from blood. The chain's CDR3 is CAISESSRTADTYTF. In nucleotides, the CDR3 is TGTGCCATCAGTGAGTCGAGTCGAACAGCGGATACCTACACCTTC.